This TCR beta chain was sequenced for a study of T cell changes during pregnancy in multiple sclerosis. The table came from immunoSEQ multiplex PCR; TCRdb's copy has only in-frame clones and leaves some out. Of about 93,000 clones in the sample, around 94% were seen once. After removal of 0 bases from V and 7 bases from J, the junction contained 14 bases not matched to a gene. Germline V gene data show CDR1 as LNHDA and CDR2 as SQIVND (reference sequence). This CDR3 has 17 residues. This chain joins TRBV19 and TRBJ2-5; TRBD1 aligns across 7 bases. The clonotype comes from a female donor with multiple sclerosis, enrolled in a pregnancy study. The sequencing here drew on peripheral blood, taken after pregnancy. The CDR3 coding sequence is TGTGCCAGTAGTATAGATCCCCGACAGGGCGTTAGGGTGACCCAGTACTTC. Translation gives CASSIDPRQGVRVTQYF. The full variable domain, rest sourced from reference TRBV19 and TRBJ2-5, is DGGITQSPKYLFRKEGQNVTLSCEQNLNHDAMYWYRQDPGQGLRLIYYSQIVNDFQKGDIAEGYSVSREKKESFPLTVTSAQKNPTAFYLCASSIDPRQGVRVTQYFGPGTRLLVL.